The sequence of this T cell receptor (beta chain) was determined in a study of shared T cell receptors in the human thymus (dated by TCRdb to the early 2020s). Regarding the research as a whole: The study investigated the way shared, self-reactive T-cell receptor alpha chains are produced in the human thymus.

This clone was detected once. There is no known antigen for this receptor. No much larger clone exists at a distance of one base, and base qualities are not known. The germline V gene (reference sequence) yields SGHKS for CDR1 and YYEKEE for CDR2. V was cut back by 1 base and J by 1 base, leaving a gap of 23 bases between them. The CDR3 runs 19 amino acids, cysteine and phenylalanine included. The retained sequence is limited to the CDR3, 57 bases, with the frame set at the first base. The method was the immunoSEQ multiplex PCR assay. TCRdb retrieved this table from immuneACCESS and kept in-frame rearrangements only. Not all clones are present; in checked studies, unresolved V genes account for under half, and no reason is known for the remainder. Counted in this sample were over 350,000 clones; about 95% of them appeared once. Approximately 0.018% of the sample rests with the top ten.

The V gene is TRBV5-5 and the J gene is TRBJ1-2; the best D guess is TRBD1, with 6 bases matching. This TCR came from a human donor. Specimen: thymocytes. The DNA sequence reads TGTGCCAGCAGCTTGCGGTTACGAGGACAGACGCACCTTAACTATGGCTACACCTTC. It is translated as CASSLRLRGQTHLNYGYTF.